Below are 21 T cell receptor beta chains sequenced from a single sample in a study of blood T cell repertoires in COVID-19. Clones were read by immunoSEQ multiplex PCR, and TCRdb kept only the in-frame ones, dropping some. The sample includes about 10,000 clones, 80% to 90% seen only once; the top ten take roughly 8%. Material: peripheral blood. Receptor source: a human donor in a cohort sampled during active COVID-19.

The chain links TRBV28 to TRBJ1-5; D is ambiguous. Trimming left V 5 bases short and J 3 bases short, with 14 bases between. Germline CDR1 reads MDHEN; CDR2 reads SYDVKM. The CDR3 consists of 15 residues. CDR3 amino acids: CASSISQLFNQPQHF. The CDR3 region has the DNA TGTGCCAGCAGTATATCACAGCTGTTCAATCAGCCCCAGCATTTT. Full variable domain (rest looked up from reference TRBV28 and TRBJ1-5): DVKVTQSSRYLVKRTGEKVFLECVQDMDHENMFWYRQDPGLGLRLIYFSYDVKMKEKGDIPEGYSVSREKKERFSLILESASTNQTSMYLCASSISQLFNQPQHFGDGTRLSIL.

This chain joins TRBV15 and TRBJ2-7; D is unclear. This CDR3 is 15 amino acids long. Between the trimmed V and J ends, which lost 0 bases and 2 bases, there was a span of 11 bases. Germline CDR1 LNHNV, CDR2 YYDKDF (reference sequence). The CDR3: CATSRDRIGAYEQYF. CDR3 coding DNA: TGTGCCACCAGCAGAGATAGGATCGGAGCCTACGAGCAGTACTTC.

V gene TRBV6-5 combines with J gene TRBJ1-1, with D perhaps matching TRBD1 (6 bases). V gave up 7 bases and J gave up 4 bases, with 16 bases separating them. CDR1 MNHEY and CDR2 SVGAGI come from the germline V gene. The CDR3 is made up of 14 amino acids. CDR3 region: CASTPLQGSTEAFF. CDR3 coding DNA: TGTGCCAGCACCCCACTACAGGGTTCCACTGAAGCTTTCTTT.

Here the CDR3 reads CASSRTGVAYNEQFF. The CDR3 nucleotides are TGTGCCAGTAGTAGAACAGGGGTTGCCTACAATGAGCAGTTCTTC. The J gene is TRBJ2-1, the V gene TRBV19; 7 bases match TRBD1. CDR3 length: 15 amino acids. Losses at the gene ends were 4 bases for V and 2 bases for J; bases not matched to a gene: 5. In germline, CDR1 is LNHDA, CDR2 SQIVND (reference sequence).

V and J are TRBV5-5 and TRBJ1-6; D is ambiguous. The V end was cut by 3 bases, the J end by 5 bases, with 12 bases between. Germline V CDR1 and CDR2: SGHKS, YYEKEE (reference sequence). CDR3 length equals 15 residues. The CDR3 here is CASSSSRGNNSPLHF. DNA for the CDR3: TGTGCCAGCAGCTCGTCACGGGGTAATAATTCACCCCTCCACTTT.

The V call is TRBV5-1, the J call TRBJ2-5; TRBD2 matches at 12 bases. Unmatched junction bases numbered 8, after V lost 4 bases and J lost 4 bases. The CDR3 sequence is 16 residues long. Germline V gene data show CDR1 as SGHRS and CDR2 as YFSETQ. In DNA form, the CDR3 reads TGCGCCAGCAGCCAACCCGGACTAGCGGGACGAGAGACCCAGTACTTC. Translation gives CASSQPGLAGRETQYF.

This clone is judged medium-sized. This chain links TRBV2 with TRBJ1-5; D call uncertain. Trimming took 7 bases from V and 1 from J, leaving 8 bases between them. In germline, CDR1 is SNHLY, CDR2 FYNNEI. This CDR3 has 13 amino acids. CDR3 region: CASKSESNQPQHF. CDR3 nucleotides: TGTGCCAGCAAGTCCGAGAGCAATCAGCCCCAGCATTTT.

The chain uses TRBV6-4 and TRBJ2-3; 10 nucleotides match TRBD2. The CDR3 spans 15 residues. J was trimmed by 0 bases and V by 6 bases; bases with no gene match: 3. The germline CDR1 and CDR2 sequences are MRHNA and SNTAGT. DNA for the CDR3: TGTGCCAGCAGCCCGACTAGCGGGAGCACAGATACGCAGTATTTT. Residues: CASSPTSGSTDTQYF.

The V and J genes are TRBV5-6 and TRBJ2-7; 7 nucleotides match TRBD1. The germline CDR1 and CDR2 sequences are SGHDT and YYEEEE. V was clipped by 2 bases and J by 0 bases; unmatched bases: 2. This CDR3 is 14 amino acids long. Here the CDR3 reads CASSFTGDSYEQYF. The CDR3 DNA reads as TGTGCCAGCAGCTTCACAGGGGACTCCTACGAGCAGTACTTC.

CDR3 in amino acids: CASSLVATSPKNIQYF. CDR3 nucleotide sequence: TGTGCCAGCAGCTTAGTAGCGACTTCACCCAAAAACATTCAGTACTTC. V usage is TRBV7-2 and J usage is TRBJ2-4; D is possibly TRBD2 (5 bases). Germline V CDR1 and CDR2: SGHTA, FQGNSA. The CDR3 length is 16 residues. The V gene lost 1 base and the J gene lost 2 bases, with 12 bases spanning the gap.

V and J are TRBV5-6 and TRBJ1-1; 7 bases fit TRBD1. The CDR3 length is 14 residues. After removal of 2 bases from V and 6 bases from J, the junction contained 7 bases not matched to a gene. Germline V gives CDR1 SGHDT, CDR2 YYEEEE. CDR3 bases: TGTGCCAGCAGCTTTCAGACAGGGTCCCCTGAAGCTTTCTTT. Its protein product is CASSFQTGSPEAFF.

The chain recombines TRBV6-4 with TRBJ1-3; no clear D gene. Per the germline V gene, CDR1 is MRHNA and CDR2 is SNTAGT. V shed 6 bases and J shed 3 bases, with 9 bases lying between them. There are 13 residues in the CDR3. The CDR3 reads CASSDQDGNTIYF. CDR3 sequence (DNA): TGTGCCAGCAGCGACCAGGATGGAAACACCATATATTTT.

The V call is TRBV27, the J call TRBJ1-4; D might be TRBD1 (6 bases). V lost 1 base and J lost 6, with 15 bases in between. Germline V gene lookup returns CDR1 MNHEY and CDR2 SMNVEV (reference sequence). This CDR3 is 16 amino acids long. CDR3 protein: CASSLYTGTRDEKLFF. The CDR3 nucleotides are TGTGCCAGCAGTTTATATACCGGGACAAGAGATGAAAAACTGTTTTTT.

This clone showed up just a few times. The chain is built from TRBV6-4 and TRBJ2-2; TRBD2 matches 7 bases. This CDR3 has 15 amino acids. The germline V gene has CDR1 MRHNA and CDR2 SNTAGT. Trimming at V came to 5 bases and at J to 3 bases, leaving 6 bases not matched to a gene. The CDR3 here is CASSSHGGDTGELFF. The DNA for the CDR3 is TGTGCCAGCAGTTCACATGGGGGGGACACCGGGGAGCTGTTTTTT.

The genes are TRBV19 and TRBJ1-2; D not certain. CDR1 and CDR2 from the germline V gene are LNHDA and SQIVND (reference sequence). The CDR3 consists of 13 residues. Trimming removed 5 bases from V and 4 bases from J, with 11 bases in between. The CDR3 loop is CASSVDGGYGYTF. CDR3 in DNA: TGTGCCAGTAGTGTTGACGGAGGCTATGGCTACACCTTC. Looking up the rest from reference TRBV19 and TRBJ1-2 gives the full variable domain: DGGITQSPKYLFRKEGQNVTLSCEQNLNHDAMYWYRQDPGQGLRLIYYSQIVNDFQKGDIAEGYSVSREKKESFPLTVTSAQKNPTAFYLCASSVDGGYGYTFGSGTRLTVV.

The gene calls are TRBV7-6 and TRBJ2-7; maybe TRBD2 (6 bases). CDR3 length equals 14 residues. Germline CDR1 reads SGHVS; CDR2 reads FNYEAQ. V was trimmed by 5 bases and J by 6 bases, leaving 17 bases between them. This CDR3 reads CASSPPTYGGEQYF. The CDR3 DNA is TGTGCCAGCAGCCCCCCGACCTACGGGGGCGAGCAGTACTTC.

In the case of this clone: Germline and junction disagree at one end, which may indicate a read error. In DNA, the CDR3 is TGTGCCAGCAGCCCAGTGCTAGCGGGAGGGCCTTTCCATTTT. This codes for CASSPVLAGGPFHF. The chain recombines TRBV11-2 with TRBJ2-3, with 12 bases aligning to TRBD2. This CDR3 is 14 amino acids long. In germline, CDR1 is SGHAT, CDR2 FQNNGV.

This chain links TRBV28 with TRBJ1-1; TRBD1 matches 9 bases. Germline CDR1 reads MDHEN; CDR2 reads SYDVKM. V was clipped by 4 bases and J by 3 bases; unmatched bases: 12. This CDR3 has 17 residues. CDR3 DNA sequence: TGTGCCAGCAGTTCACCCGGGACAGGGTTTGCGTACACTGAAGCTTTCTTT. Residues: CASSSPGTGFAYTEAFF.

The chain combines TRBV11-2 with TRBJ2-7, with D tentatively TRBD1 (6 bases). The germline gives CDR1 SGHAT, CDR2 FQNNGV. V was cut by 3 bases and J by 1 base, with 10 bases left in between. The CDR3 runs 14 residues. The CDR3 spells CASSFEQGSYEQYF. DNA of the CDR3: TGTGCCAGCAGCTTTGAACAGGGTTCCTACGAGCAGTACTTC.

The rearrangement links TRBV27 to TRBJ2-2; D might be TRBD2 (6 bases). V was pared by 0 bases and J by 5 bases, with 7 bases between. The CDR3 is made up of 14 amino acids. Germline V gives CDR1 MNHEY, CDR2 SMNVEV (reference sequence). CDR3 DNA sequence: TGTGCCAGCAGTTTATCAGCGGGTACCGGGGAGCTGTTTTTT. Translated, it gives CASSLSAGTGELFF.

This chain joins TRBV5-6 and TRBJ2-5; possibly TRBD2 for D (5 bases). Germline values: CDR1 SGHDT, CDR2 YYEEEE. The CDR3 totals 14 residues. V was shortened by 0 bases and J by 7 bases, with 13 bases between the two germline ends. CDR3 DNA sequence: TGTGCCAGCAGCTTGGTCGATCCGGCGGGGACCCAGTACTTC. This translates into CASSLVDPAGTQYF.